This T cell receptor (beta chain) was sequenced during a study of blood T cell repertoires in COVID-19 (dated by TCRdb to the early 2020s). About the study as a whole: The collaborator samples originated in the United States, Italy and Spain and spanned the acute and convalescent phases of COVID-19. The material from the prospective study consisted of cDNA or gDNA derived from T cells, B-cell-depleted T cells, or PBMCs. Subjects who had been exposed to COVID-19, were actively infected with it, or had recovered from it provided the deeply sampled blood TCRbeta repertoires that made up the dataset. The repertoires were released in a freely available public database meant as a resource for research on the immune response to SARS-CoV-2. Samples came from the ongoing ImmuneRACE study (first 160 participants) plus 1,254 subjects from 6 global collaborators. The sample metadata nearly always contained a de-identified subject ID, COVID-19 status, age in years and sex. Where available, HLA class I and class II types were taken from metadata supplied by the sample provider and were not determined by assay-based typing.

The immunoSEQ Assay, a bias-controlled multiplex PCR, was used to amplify TCRbeta CDR3 regions from genomic DNA. The original pipeline was this. Within the assay, amplification of reference gene primers was used to estimate how many nucleated cells each sample contained. To quantify the absolute abundance of each unique TCRbeta CDR3 rearrangement, sequence reads were collapsed and filtered. For each sample, productive Simpson clonality was calculated as the square root of Simpson's diversity index across productive rearrangements. TCRdb limited this immuneACCESS table to in-frame rearrangements with V and J called. A share of clones is missing; checked studies link under half to unresolved V genes, and the rest is unexplained. V, J and clone size are those of that table, while D and trimming were read from the DNA. This sample comprises around 130,000 clones, 75% to 90% of them detected only once. Roughly 18% of the sample comes from the top ten.

A second Seattle source provided samples from volunteer blood donors who had recovered from COVID-19. Each collaborating institution followed its own protocols to collect whole blood in K2EDTA tubes. Collaborator samples were shipped for TCRbeta analysis as frozen whole blood, isolated PBMCs, or DNA extracted from either sample type. General conclusions and limits of the study: The quantity of clinical and demographic metadata differed by source and by participant and was supplied without curation.

Remarks on this clone: This clone's antigen is unknown. A junction end diverges from the germline sequence, so it may reflect a read error.

Sequenced sample: peripheral blood. This receptor was identified in a woman aged 45-65 years who had recovered from COVID-19.

The CDR3 in this case is CASSQVRDSPPFF. DNA sequence: TGCGCCAGCAGCCAAGTCCGGGACAGCCCTCCCTTCTTC. The chain was built from TRBV4-1 and TRBJ1-2, and 7 junctional nucleotides match TRBD1. CDR1 MGHRA and CDR2 YSYEKL were looked up in the germline V gene. The cysteine opens and the phenylalanine closes a CDR3 of 13 amino acids. Of the read, only the CDR3 DNA is kept; its 39 bases are in frame from base 1.